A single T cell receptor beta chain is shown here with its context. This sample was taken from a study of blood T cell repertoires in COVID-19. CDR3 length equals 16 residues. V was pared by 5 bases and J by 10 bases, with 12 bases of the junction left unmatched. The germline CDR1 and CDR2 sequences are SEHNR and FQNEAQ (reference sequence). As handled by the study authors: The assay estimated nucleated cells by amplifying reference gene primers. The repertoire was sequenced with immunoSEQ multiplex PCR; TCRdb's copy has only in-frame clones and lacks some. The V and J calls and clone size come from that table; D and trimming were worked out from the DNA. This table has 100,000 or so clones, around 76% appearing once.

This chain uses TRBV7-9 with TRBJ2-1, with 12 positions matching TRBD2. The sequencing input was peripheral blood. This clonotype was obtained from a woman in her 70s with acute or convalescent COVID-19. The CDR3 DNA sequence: TGTGCCAGCAGCGTCCACACTAGCGGGGGGACGAGGGAGCAGTTCTTC. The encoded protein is CASSVHTSGGTREQFF.